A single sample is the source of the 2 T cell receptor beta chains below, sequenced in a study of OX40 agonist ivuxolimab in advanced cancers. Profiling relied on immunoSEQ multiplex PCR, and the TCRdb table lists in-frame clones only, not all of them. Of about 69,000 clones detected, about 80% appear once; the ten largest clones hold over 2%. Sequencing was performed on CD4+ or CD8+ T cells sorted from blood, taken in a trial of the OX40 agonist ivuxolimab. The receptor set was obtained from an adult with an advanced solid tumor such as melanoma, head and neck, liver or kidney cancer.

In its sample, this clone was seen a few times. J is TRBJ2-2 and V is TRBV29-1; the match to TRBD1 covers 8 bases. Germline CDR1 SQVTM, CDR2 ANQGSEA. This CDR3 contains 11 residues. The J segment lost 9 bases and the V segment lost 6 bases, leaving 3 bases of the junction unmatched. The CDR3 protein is CSVGQGRELFF. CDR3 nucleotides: TGCAGCGTCGGACAGGGTCGGGAGCTGTTTTTT.

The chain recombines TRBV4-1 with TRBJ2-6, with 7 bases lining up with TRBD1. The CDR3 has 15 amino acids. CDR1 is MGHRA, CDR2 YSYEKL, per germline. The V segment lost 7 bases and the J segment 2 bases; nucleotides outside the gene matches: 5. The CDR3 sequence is CASNTQGTGANVLTF. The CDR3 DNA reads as TGCGCCAGCAACACACAGGGGACTGGGGCCAACGTCCTGACTTTC.